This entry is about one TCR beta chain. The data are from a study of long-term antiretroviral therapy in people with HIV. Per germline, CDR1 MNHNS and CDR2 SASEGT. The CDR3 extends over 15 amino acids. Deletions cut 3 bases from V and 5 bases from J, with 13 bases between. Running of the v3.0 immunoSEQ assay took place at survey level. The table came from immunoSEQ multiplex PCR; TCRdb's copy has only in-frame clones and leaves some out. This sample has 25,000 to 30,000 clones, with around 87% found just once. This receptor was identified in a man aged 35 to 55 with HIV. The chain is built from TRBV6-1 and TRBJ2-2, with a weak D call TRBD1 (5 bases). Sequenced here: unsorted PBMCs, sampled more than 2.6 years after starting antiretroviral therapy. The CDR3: CASSESRGWTGELFF. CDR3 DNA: TGTGCCAGCAGTGAGAGTAGGGGTTGGACCGGGGAGCTGTTTTTT.